The entry below describes one T cell receptor beta chain. Its specificity is not known. From the 5' RACE reads, TCRdb called clonotypes with MiXCR, one entry per CDR3 protein. Among 200,000 to 250,000 distinct CDR3 sequences listed, around 6.6% were seen once. Trimming stripped 6 bases from V and 6 bases from J, with 23 bases between. CDR3 size: 16 residues. Germline V lookup: CDR1 MDHEN, CDR2 SYDVKM. These data belong to a study of identical twins. The study's findings and limits: Out-of-frame alpha sequences that twins shared showed excess low generation probability. Excess sharing by twins proved weaker in beta out-of-frame sequences.

These data were likewise used in another study, on yellow fever vaccine responses in identical twins.

This chain joins TRBV28 and TRBJ1-2, with D perhaps TRBD1 (5 bases). Sequencing was performed on memory (CD45RO+) T cells sorted from blood. This clonotype was obtained from a woman under 30 in good health. CDR3 loop: CASSRPVGGGINGYTF. CDR3 nucleotide sequence: TGTGCCAGCAGCCGGCCGGTGGGGGGAGGAATAAATGGCTACACCTTC.